Listed below are T cell receptor beta chains from one sample, sequenced in a study of cytomegalovirus exposure and HLA in healthy donors. The protocol was immunoSEQ multiplex PCR, while the TCRdb copy is restricted to in-frame clones and leaves out a portion. The data contain more than 140,000 clones, about 80% of them seen just once; the ten biggest clones take up approximately 2%. Sequencing was done on a sample of PBMCs. The origin of the receptors is a woman aged 40 to 50 in good health and CMV-seronegative. The CDR3 runs from the conserved cysteine through the conserved F or W. Fields, in order: J gene, clone size, V gene, D gene, CDR3 DNA, CDR3 protein. A D gene is named only where the DNA matches it firmly. Size is omitted from some rows. Given values are once, few, many or a class for expanded clones.

>TRBJ1-4|.|TRBV7-9|.
TGTGCCAGCAGCGAGGGGAGGATCGAAAAACTGTTTTTT
CASSEGRIEKLFF
>TRBJ1-1|.|TRBV27|TRBD1
TGTGCCAGCAGTTTATGGACAGGGGCTGAAGCTTTCTTT
CASSLWTGAEAFF
>TRBJ1-2|.|TRBV28|TRBD1
TGTGCCAGCAGTTTAGGACAGGGGTATGGCTACACCTTC
CASSLGQGYGYTF
>TRBJ1-1|.|TRBV14|.
TGTGCCAGCAGCCATTTGCGTTATGCTTTCTTT
CASSHLRYAFF
>TRBJ2-3|.|TRBV7-9|TRBD1
TGTGCCAGCAGCCCAGTTTACCGGGACAGAGACACAGATACGCAGTATTTT
CASSPVYRDRDTDTQYF
>TRBJ1-1|once|TRBV6-5|TRBD1
TGTGCCAGCAGCGAAACCGGGACAGAACTCACTGAAGCTTTCTTT
CASSETGTELTEAFF
>TRBJ2-7|once|TRBV4-3|.
TGCGCCAGCAGCCCCACGACAACGGGATACGAGCAGTACTTC
CASSPTTTGYEQYF
>TRBJ2-5|.|TRBV2|.
TGTGCCAGCATGTTCTCTCTCCAAGAGACCCAGTACTTC
CASMFSLQETQYF
>TRBJ1-5|.|TRBV28|TRBD1
TGTGCCAGCCTACGGGACAGGGGCTATCAGCCCCAGCATTTT
CASLRDRGYQPQHF
>TRBJ2-7|.|TRBV19|.
TGTGCCAGTAGTGGGCAGGGGAGCCCCTACGAGCAGTACTTC
CASSGQGSPYEQYF
>TRBJ2-6|.|TRBV28|TRBD1
TGTGCCAGCAGAACTTTGACAGGGGTCGGTGGGGCCAACGTCCTGACTTTC
CASRTLTGVGGANVLTF
>TRBJ2-1|.|TRBV10-3|TRBD2
TGTGCCATCAGTGAAACTAGCGGGAGTGGATATGAGCAGTTCTTC
CAISETSGSGYEQFF
>TRBJ1-3|.|TRBV12-5|.
TGTGCTAGTGCCCAGGGAACATCTGGAAACACCATATATTTT
CASAQGTSGNTIYF
>TRBJ2-5|.|TRBV5-1|.
TGCGCCAGCAGCCCGGACGGGGGATTGGAGACCCAGTACTTC
CASSPDGGLETQYF
>TRBJ2-1|.|TRBV28|.
TGTGCCAGCAGTTTAGAACTAACTAGCAGCGGCTACAATGAGCAGTTCTTC
CASSLELTSSGYNEQFF
>TRBJ1-1|.|TRBV25-1|TRBD1
TGTGCCAGCAGTTGGACAGGGAGGACTGAAGCTTTCTTT
CASSWTGRTEAFF
>TRBJ1-1|.|TRBV6-6|.
TGTGCCAGCAGTTTCGACAGATTGAACACTGAAGCTTTCTTT
CASSFDRLNTEAFF
>TRBJ2-1|.|TRBV7-9|.
TGTGCCAGCAGCTTGGCCGAGAGCGGGCAGTTCTTC
CASSLAESGQFF
>TRBJ1-1|.|TRBV15|.
TGTGCCACCAGCAGAGTATCGGCGGGTAAAGCTTTCTTT
CATSRVSAGKAFF
>TRBJ2-5|.|TRBV7-9|.
TGTGCCAGCAGCTTTAGTTTCGGAGAGACCCAGTACTTC
CASSFSFGETQYF
>TRBJ2-1|.|TRBV11-2|.
TGTGCCAGCAGCTTACTAGTCGGGAGCCATGAGCAGTTCTTC
CASSLLVGSHEQFF
>TRBJ2-1|.|TRBV28|TRBD2
TGTGCCAGCAGTTCGCCGGCTAGCGGGAGAACGTATAATGAGCAGTTCTTC
CASSSPASGRTYNEQFF
>TRBJ2-1|.|TRBV29-1|TRBD2
TGCAGCGTTGAAGATTGGGGGACTAGCGGGATTGGCTACAATGAGCAGTTCTTC
CSVEDWGTSGIGYNEQFF
>TRBJ1-2|.|TRBV27|.
TGTGCCAGCAGTTTATTGGGCGGCCCTCGGGGTGGCTACACCTTC
CASSLLGGPRGGYTF
>TRBJ1-1|.|TRBV10-3|TRBD1
TGTGCCATCAGGTTGGACAGGGTCGCTGAAGCTTTCTTT
CAIRLDRVAEAFF
>TRBJ2-1|.|TRBV11-2|TRBD1
TGTGCCAGCAGCTTACTTATAGCAGGACAGGCCGCCTACAATGAGCAGTTCTTC
CASSLLIAGQAAYNEQFF
>TRBJ2-7|.|TRBV27|.
TGTGCCAGCAGTTTAAAGATCGGCGAGCAGTACTTC
CASSLKIGEQYF
>TRBJ2-7|.|TRBV7-6|.
TGTGCCAGCAGCCCCCGGACTGGTTACGAGCAGTACTTC
CASSPRTGYEQYF